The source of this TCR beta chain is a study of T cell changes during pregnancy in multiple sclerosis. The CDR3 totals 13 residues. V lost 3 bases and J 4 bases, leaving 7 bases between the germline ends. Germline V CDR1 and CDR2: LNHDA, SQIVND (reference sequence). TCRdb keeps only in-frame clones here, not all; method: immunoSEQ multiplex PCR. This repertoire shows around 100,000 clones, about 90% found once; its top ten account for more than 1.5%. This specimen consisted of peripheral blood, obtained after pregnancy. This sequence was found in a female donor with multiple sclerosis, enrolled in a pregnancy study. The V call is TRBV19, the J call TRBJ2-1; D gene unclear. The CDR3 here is CASSIGPYNEQFF. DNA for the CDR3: TGTGCCAGTAGTATCGGTCCGTACAATGAGCAGTTCTTC.